Listed below are T cell receptor beta chains from one sample, sequenced in a study of human T cells and chemical hapten exposure. MiXCR, run by TCRdb on the RACE reads, gives a single entry per CDR3 protein. The sample lists a few hundred thousand distinct CDR3 sequences, about 6% occurring once. Specimen: whole blood, collected in connection with sensitization to the hapten diphenylcyclopropenone (DPC). Source of these receptors: a woman between 18 and 29 years old with alopecia areata. Some clones in this sample may be carry-over from other donors' samples. CDR3s include the opening cysteine and the closing phenylalanine or tryptophan. Each record gives: D gene, J gene, CDR3 length, clone size, V gene, CDR3 DNA, CDR3 protein. D genes are given only for firm matches. Size values are once, few and many counts, or a class for expanded clones, and some rows have none.

>-|TRBJ2-3|14|many|TRBV6-5
TGTGCCAGCAGATCAGCGTTTATCACAGATACGCAGTATTTT
CASRSAFITDTQYF
>TRBD1|TRBJ1-2|16|-|TRBV4-3
TGCGCCAGCAGCCAAGAAGAGGACAGGGGAGGCTATGGCTACACCTTC
CASSQEEDRGGYGYTF
>TRBD2|TRBJ2-3|16|few|TRBV6-5
TGTGCCAGCAGCCCCCCTGGCGGGGGGGATGCAGATACGCAGTATTTT
CASSPPGGGDADTQYF
>-|TRBJ2-5|16|few|TRBV3-1
TGTGCCAGCAGCCAAGCCGGTTCGGGGACGAAAGAGACCCAGTACTTC
CASSQAGSGTKETQYF
>TRBD2|TRBJ2-5|16|few|TRBV6-1
TGTGCCAGCAGTGAAGCCCCGGGACTAGCGTTAGAGACCCAGTACTTC
CASSEAPGLALETQYF
>-|TRBJ2-7|15|-|TRBV20-1
TGCAGTGCTAGAGATCTGACGGGACAAACCTACGAGCAGTACTTC
CSARDLTGQTYEQYF
>-|TRBJ2-3|12|few|TRBV24-1
TGTGCCACCAGTGACACCACAGATACGCAGTATTTT
CATSDTTDTQYF
>TRBD1|TRBJ1-1|13|few|TRBV5-4
TGTGCCAGCAGCCCACGGACAGGGGGTGAAGCTTTCTTT
CASSPRTGGEAFF
>TRBD1|TRBJ1-1|15|many|TRBV7-9
TGTGCCAGCAGCTTCGAAACAGGGGGATACTCTGAAGCTTTCTTT
CASSFETGGYSEAFF
>TRBD1|TRBJ2-3|17|few|TRBV10-3
TGTGCCATCAGCATTAATGGACAGGGGGCTGGGACAGATACGCAGTATTTT
CAISINGQGAGTDTQYF
>-|TRBJ2-2|14|few|TRBV5-1
TGCGCCAGCCGAACGGGGAGCCCCTTCGGGGAGCTGTTTTTT
CASRTGSPFGELFF
>-|TRBJ2-6|13|-|TRBV10-3
TGTGCCATCACAGCTGGGGAGGCAGGGCTCCTGACTTTC
CAITAGEAGLLTF
>TRBD1|TRBJ1-2|16|few|TRBV20-1
TGCAGCGCCGTTAAGGGACAGGGGGCCTCCAACTATGGCTACACCTTC
CSAVKGQGASNYGYTF
>-|TRBJ2-5|16|-|TRBV13
TGTGCCAGCAGCCCCCGGGACATTTGGGTTCAAGAGACCCAGTACTTC
CASSPRDIWVQETQYF
>TRBD2|TRBJ2-1|14|-|TRBV2
TGTGCCAGCGGGTCTAGCGGCATCTACAATGAGCAGTTCTTC
CASGSSGIYNEQFF
>-|TRBJ1-1|12|-|TRBV7-9
TGTGCCAGCAACAATGAAAGGGCTGAAGCTTTCTTT
CASNNERAEAFF
>TRBD1|TRBJ2-7|13|many|TRBV27
TGTGCCACCAAGGGACAGAACTCCTACGAGCAGTACTTC
CATKGQNSYEQYF
>-|TRBJ1-1|13|few|TRBV2
TGTGCCAGCAGGCCCTTTTGGGTTGTTGAAGCTTTCTTT
CASRPFWVVEAFF
>TRBD2|TRBJ2-3|17|few|TRBV12-3/TRBV12-4
TGTGCCAGCAGCCGAACTAGCGGACGAGCCTCCACAGATACGCAGTATTTT
CASSRTSGRASTDTQYF
>-|TRBJ1-3|13|few|TRBV28
TGTGCCAGCAGTTTATCGGTTAGAAACACCATATATTTT
CASSLSVRNTIYF
>-|TRBJ1-4|13|-|TRBV6-6
TGTGCCAGCAGTTATGATGAAAATGAAAAACTGTTTTTT
CASSYDENEKLFF
>-|TRBJ2-7|11|many|TRBV3-1
TGTGCCAGCAGCCTTCAAAACGAGCAGTACTTC
CASSLQNEQYF
>-|TRBJ2-4|13|many|TRBV29-1
TGCAGCGTTGATTTAGCTACCAAAAACATTCAGTACTTC
CSVDLATKNIQYF
>TRBD1|TRBJ1-2|14|many|TRBV25-1
TGTGCCAGCAGTGAATCGACAGGGCCCTATGGCTACACCTTC
CASSESTGPYGYTF
>-|TRBJ1-1|17|-|TRBV12-5
TGTGCTAGTGGTTTGGTACGATACAGGGCGACGAACACTGAAGCTTTCTTT
CASGLVRYRATNTEAFF
>-|TRBJ2-1|11|-|TRBV11-2
TGTGCCAGCAGCTTAAGCTGGGAGCAGTTCTTC
CASSLSWEQFF
>-|TRBJ2-7|14|few|TRBV7-2
TGTGCCAGCAGCTTTAGTCCGGTTACCTACGAGCAGTACTTC
CASSFSPVTYEQYF
>-|TRBJ2-1|13|-|TRBV7-3
TGTGCCAGCAGCTTTCCCACCTACAATGAGCAGTTCTTC
CASSFPTYNEQFF
>TRBD1|TRBJ2-7|14|-|TRBV18
TGTGCCAGCTCACGAGACAGGGGAACCTACGAGCAGTACTTC
CASSRDRGTYEQYF
>TRBD1|TRBJ1-1|15|few|TRBV4-1
TGCGCCAGCAGCCAAAGAGGGGGCGAGGACACTGAAGCTTTCTTT
CASSQRGGEDTEAFF
>-|TRBJ2-2|14|-|TRBV6-4
TGTGCCAGCACCCAGGACGGGACTACCGGGGAGCTGTTTTTT
CASTQDGTTGELFF
>-|TRBJ2-7|13|-|TRBV27
TGTGCCAGCAGTCCCCTCAAACCCTACGAGCAGTACTTC
CASSPLKPYEQYF
>TRBD2|TRBJ2-7|13|few|TRBV6-2/TRBV6-3
TGTGCCAGCACCTGGGACTATCTTTACGAGCAGTACTTC
CASTWDYLYEQYF
>TRBD1|TRBJ2-3|15|-|TRBV9
TGTGCCAGCAGCGAGACGCAGGGGGCCGGGGGTACGCAGTATTTT
CASSETQGAGGTQYF
>TRBD2|TRBJ2-3|18|-|TRBV10-3
TGTGCCATCAGTGAGTCTGTTAAGAGCGGGGGGAGCACAGATACGCAGTATTTT
CAISESVKSGGSTDTQYF
>TRBD1|TRBJ1-1|14|many|TRBV29-1
TGCAGCGTTGCCAGACAGGGTTTGAACACTGAAGCTTTCTTT
CSVARQGLNTEAFF
>TRBD2|TRBJ2-3|17|many|TRBV3-1
TGTGCCAGCAGCCAGCCGACAAGCGGGGGGGCGGTAGATACGCAGTATTTT
CASSQPTSGGAVDTQYF
>-|TRBJ1-2|13|-|TRBV6-2/TRBV6-3
TGTGCCAGCGCCTCCCGTCCCATCTATGGCTACACCTTC
CASASRPIYGYTF
>TRBD2|TRBJ2-2|17|many|TRBV6-2/TRBV6-3
TGTGCCAGTACCGGACTAGCGGGGTTCGCGAACACCGGGGAGCTGTTTTTT
CASTGLAGFANTGELFF
>-|TRBJ1-2|14|many|TRBV29-1
TGCAGCGTTGAAGATGCTAAGGGGATTTATGGCTACACCTTC
CSVEDAKGIYGYTF
>-|TRBJ1-2|13|many|TRBV20-1
TGCAGTGCCCCCCGTGGGGTACTGAAAGGCTACACCTTC
CSAPRGVLKGYTF
>TRBD1|TRBJ1-3|18|-|TRBV4-2
TGTGCCAGCAGCCAAGATCGGGAAATACAGGGGAACACAAACACCATATATTTT
CASSQDREIQGNTNTIYF
>TRBD1|TRBJ2-1|15|many|TRBV7-2
TGTGCCAGCAGTCGCCCTTACAGGGGGCGCGGTGAGCAGTTCTTC
CASSRPYRGRGEQFF
>-|TRBJ2-7|13|-|TRBV29-1
TGCAGCGTTGAAGGAGCGGGTCGGTACGAGCAGTACTTC
CSVEGAGRYEQYF
>TRBD1|TRBJ1-6|14|many|TRBV5-8
TGTGCCAGCAGCCCCCGGGACAGGGGTGCACCCCTCCACTTT
CASSPRDRGAPLHF
>-|TRBJ2-1|13|many|TRBV12-3/TRBV12-4
TGTGCCAGCAGTCCCCCCAACTACAATGAGCAGTTCTTC
CASSPPNYNEQFF
>TRBD1|TRBJ1-4|16|few|TRBV5-5
TGTGCCAGCAGCTCCGACTCAGGGGGAACCGCCGAAAAACTGTTTTTT
CASSSDSGGTAEKLFF
>-|TRBJ2-3|16|-|TRBV13
TGTGCCAGCAGCGGAAGCAGGGGGGGATTCACAGATACGCAGTATTTT
CASSGSRGGFTDTQYF